The 8 T cell receptor beta chains in this list originate from one sample, sequenced in a study of response to subunit inactivated influenza vaccine. TCRdb re-derived calls from the RT-PCR reads in MiXCR, one entry per CDR3 protein. This table holds about 780,000 distinct CDR3 sequences, around 18% found once. The sample consisted of PBMCs from blood, taken 5 days after vaccination. The source is a man in his fifties who received an inactivated influenza vaccine.

The chain carries TRBV14 and TRBJ2-3, with D possibly being TRBD1 (5 bases). This CDR3 is built from 15 residues. The germline V gene encodes CDR1 SGHDN and CDR2 FVKESK. Trimming removed 0 bases from V and 6 bases from J, with 13 bases in between. As DNA, the CDR3 is TGTGCCAGCAGCCAAGACAGGGCCCCCCTGGATACGCAGTATTTT. Protein sequence: CASSQDRAPLDTQYF.

The chain recombines TRBV28 with TRBJ1-5; D gene unclear. From germline, CDR1 is MDHEN and CDR2 SYDVKM. V was pared by 1 base and J by 5 bases, with 21 bases between. The CDR3 consists of 18 residues. The CDR3 loop reads CASSLSPRTRPSDQPQHF. In nucleotides, the CDR3 is TGTGCCAGCAGTTTATCGCCTCGGACTCGCCCCAGCGATCAGCCCCAGCATTTT. The full variable domain, completed using reference TRBV28 and TRBJ1-5, is DVKVTQSSRYLVKRTGEKVFLECVQDMDHENMFWYRQDPGLGLRLIYFSYDVKMKEKGDIPEGYSVSREKKERFSLILESASTNQTSMYLCASSLSPRTRPSDQPQHFGDGTRLSIL.

The chain recombines TRBV30 with TRBJ2-1; D gene ambiguous. This CDR3 has 14 residues. The ends were cut back, 1 base at V and 2 bases at J, with 9 bases in the middle. Germline V gene lookup returns CDR1 GTSNPN and CDR2 SVGIG (reference sequence). In DNA, the CDR3 is TGTGCCTGGAGTGGTGTCAGACCCTACAATGAGCAGTTCTTC. Amino acid sequence: CAWSGVRPYNEQFF.

The rearrangement uses TRBV4-3 and TRBJ1-1, with D perhaps matching TRBD1 (6 bases). Trimming removed 0 bases at V and 3 bases at J, with 8 bases between. The CDR3 has 14 residues. From germline, CDR1 is LGHNA and CDR2 YSLEER. CDR3 coding DNA: TGCGCCAGCAGCCAAGAAGGGGGGTACACTGAAGCTTTCTTT. This codes for CASSQEGGYTEAFF.

This chain joins TRBV12-3 or TRBV12-4 and TRBJ2-5; possibly TRBD2 for D (7 bases). Trimming pared 5 bases from V and 7 bases from J, leaving 20 bases between. This CDR3 is 15 amino acids long. DNA of the CDR3: TGTGCCAGCAGTGGGGCAGGGACTAAGGGGGGGACCCAGTACTTC. Translation gives CASSGAGTKGGTQYF.

This clonotype was observed a few times. The CDR3 here is CSASPRTSGEQFF. CDR3 bases: TGCAGTGCTAGTCCGAGGACTAGCGGAGAGCAGTTCTTC. The chain is built from TRBV20-1 and TRBJ2-1; 10 nucleotides align to TRBD2. CDR1 and CDR2 from the germline V gene are DFQATT and SNEGSKA (reference sequence). The CDR3 has 13 amino acids. Losses at the gene ends were 3 bases for V and 10 bases for J; bases not matched to a gene: 6.

This clonotype was counted between two and nine times. The rearrangement links TRBV3-1 to TRBJ1-1; D is uncertain. Trimming took 0 bases from V and 3 from J, leaving 5 bases between them. The CDR3 extends over 13 amino acids. Per germline, CDR1 LGHDT and CDR2 YNNKEL (reference sequence). CDR3 sequence (DNA): TGTGCCAGCAGCCAAGAAATTCACACTGAAGCTTTCTTT. It translates to CASSQEIHTEAFF.

V and J are TRBV5-1 and TRBJ2-7; 9 bases align to TRBD1. The CDR3 loop spans 15 amino acids. The J segment lost 5 bases and the V segment lost 4 bases, leaving 10 bases of the junction unmatched. Germline V lookup: CDR1 SGHRS, CDR2 YFSETQ. This CDR3 reads CASSPRTGAKDEQYF. For the CDR3, the DNA is TGCGCCAGCAGCCCCAGGACAGGGGCGAAGGACGAGCAGTACTTC. Supplemented by reference TRBV5-1 and TRBJ2-7, the full variable domain reads KAGVTQTPRYLIKTRGQQVTLSCSPISGHRSVSWYQQTPGQGLQFLFEYFSETQRNKGNFPGRFSGRQFSNSRSEMNVSTLELGDSALYLCASSPRTGAKDEQYFGPGTRLTVT.